Reported below is one TCR beta chain. This record belongs to a study of control samples from healthy donors and cancer patients. Generated by immunoSEQ multiplex PCR, the TCRdb table keeps only in-frame clones and is missing some. The table lists 95,000 to 150,000 clones, approximately 89% of them singletons. CDR1 and CDR2 (germline): SGHTA, FQGNSA. V shed 5 bases and J shed 3 bases, with 14 bases lying between them. CDR3 length: 14 residues. The chain has TRBV7-2 and TRBJ2-7; D possibly corresponds to TRBD1 (6 bases). The sequencing sample was made of blood. This TCR came from a woman younger than 35 in good health. The chain's CDR3 is CASSPGAQFYEQYF. The CDR3 DNA is TGTGCCAGCAGCCCAGGGGCCCAATTCTACGAGCAGTACTTC.